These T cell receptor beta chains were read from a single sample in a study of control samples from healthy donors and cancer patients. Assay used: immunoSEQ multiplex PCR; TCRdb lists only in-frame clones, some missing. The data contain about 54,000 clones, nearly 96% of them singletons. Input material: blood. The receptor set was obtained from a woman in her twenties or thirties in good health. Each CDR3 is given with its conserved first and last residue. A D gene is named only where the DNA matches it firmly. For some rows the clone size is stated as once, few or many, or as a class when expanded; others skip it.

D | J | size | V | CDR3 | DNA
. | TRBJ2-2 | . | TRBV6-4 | CASIQGGTGELFF | TGTGCCAGCATACAGGGTGGCACCGGGGAGCTGTTTTTT
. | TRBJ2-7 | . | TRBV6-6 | CASSLGGEQYF | TGTGCCAGCAGTTTAGGGGGCGAGCAGTACTTC
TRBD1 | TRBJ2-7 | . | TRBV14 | CASSPITGQTYEQYF | TGTGCCAGCAGCCCAATAACGGGACAGACCTACGAGCAGTACTTC
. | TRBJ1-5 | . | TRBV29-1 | CSAGNQPQHF | TGCAGCGCAGGTAATCAGCCCCAGCATTTT
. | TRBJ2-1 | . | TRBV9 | CASSSLLREQFF | TGTGCCAGCAGCTCCCTCCTGAGGGAGCAGTTCTTC
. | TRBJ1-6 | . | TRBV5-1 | CASSPGLTNSPLHF | TGCGCCAGCAGCCCGGGACTGACTAATTCACCCCTCCACTTT
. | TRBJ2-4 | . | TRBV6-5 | CASSYSTGPKNIQYF | TGTGCCAGCAGTTACTCCACGGGGCCCAAAAACATTCAGTACTTC
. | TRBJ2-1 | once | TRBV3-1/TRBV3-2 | CASSHGVNNEQFF | TGTGCCAGCAGCCACGGGGTAAACAATGAGCAGTTCTTC
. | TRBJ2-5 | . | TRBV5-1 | CASSLVGGSRQETQYF | TGCGCCAGCAGCTTGGTTGGGGGGAGCCGCCAAGAGACCCAGTACTTC
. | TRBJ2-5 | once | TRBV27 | CASSLGYQETQYF | TGTGCCAGCAGTTTGGGGTACCAAGAGACCCAGTACTTC
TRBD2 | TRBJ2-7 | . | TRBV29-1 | CSVEGAGTSGDYEQYF | TGCAGCGTTGAGGGGGCCGGGACTAGCGGGGATTACGAGCAGTACTTC
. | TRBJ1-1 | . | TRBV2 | CASSEVASSGNTEAFF | TGTGCCAGCAGTGAAGTGGCTTCCTCAGGGAACACTGAAGCTTTCTTT
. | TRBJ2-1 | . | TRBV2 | CASSEVGGSYNEQFF | TGTGCCAGCAGTGAGGTGGGAGGATCCTACAATGAGCAGTTCTTC
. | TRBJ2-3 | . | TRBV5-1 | CASRDWDSSTDTQYF | TGCGCCAGCAGAGACTGGGATTCTAGCACAGATACGCAGTATTTT
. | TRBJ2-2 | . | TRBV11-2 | CASSLVPPAGELFF | TGTGCCAGCAGCTTAGTCCCCCCCGCCGGGGAGCTGTTTTTT
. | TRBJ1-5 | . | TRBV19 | CASSPPYDQPQHF | TGTGCCAGTAGTCCCCCCTATGATCAGCCCCAGCATTTT
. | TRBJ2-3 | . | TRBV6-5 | CASSYSEGSDTQYF | TGTGCCAGCAGTTACTCGGAGGGTTCAGATACGCAGTATTTT
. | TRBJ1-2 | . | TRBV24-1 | CATSDLDGHYGYTF | TGTGCCACCAGTGACCTGGACGGACACTATGGCTACACCTTC
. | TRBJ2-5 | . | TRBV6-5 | CASRNSGDLGTQYF | TGTGCCAGCCGAAATTCCGGGGACCTTGGGACCCAGTACTTC
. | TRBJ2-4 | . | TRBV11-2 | CASSSLREQLAKNIQYF | TGTGCCAGCAGTTCTCTCCGGGAACAACTAGCCAAAAACATTCAGTACTTC
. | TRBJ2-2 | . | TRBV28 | CASTLPVVGELFF | TGTGCCAGCACCTTACCCGTCGTCGGGGAGCTGTTTTTT
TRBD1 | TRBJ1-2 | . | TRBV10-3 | CAIRADREGYTF | TGTGCCATCAGGGCGGACAGGGAAGGCTACACCTTC
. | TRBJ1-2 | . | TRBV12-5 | CASGSRTTYGYTF | TGTGCTAGTGGTTCGCGGACGACTTATGGCTACACCTTC
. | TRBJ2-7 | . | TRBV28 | CASAGRSGRGQYF | TGTGCCAGCGCAGGGCGGTCCGGGCGCGGGCAGTACTTC
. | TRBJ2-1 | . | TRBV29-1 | CSVERGNEQFF | TGCAGCGTTGAACGAGGGAATGAGCAGTTCTTC
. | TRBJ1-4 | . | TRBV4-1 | CASSQARLEKLFF | TGCGCCAGCAGCCAAGCCAGGCTTGAAAAACTGTTTTTT
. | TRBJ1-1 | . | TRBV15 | CATSRDVNTEAFF | TGTGCCACCAGCAGAGACGTGAACACTGAAGCTTTCTTT
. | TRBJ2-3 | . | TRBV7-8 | CASSLAVGTKSLHTQYF | TGTGCCAGCAGCTTAGCCGTCGGGACAAAGTCACTCCATACGCAGTATTTT
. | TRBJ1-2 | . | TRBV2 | CASRTWDGNYGYTF | TGTGCCAGCAGAACCTGGGACGGAAACTATGGCTACACCTTC
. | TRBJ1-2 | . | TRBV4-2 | CASSQEKGTVYGYTF | TGTGCCAGCAGCCAAGAAAAGGGAACAGTCTATGGCTACACCTTC
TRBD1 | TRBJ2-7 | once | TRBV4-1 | CASSQPGQGNYEQYF | TGCGCCAGCAGCCAACCGGGACAGGGAAACTACGAGCAGTACTTC
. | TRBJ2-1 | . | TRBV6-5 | CASSYSAEYNEQFF | TGTGCCAGCAGTTACTCGGCCGAATACAATGAGCAGTTCTTC
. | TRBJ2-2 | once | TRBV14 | CASSQLFGPLAGELFF | TGTGCCAGCAGCCAACTTTTTGGGCCCTTGGCCGGGGAGCTGTTTTTT
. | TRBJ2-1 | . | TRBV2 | CASSDDALNEQFF | TGTGCCAGCAGTGACGACGCTCTGAATGAGCAGTTCTTC
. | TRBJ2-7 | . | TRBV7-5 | CARSYQESGTPAWNEQYF | TGTGCCAGAAGCTATCAAGAGTCCGGGACACCGGCTTGGAATGAGCAGTACTTC
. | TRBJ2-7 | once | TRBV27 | CASSTGDEQYF | TGTGCCAGCAGCACCGGAGACGAGCAGTACTTC
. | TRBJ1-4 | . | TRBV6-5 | CASSWTVGEKLFF | TGTGCCAGCTCCTGGACGGTGGGTGAAAAACTGTTTTTT
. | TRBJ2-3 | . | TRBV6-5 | CASSYRGLATDTQYF | TGTGCCAGCAGTTACAGGGGTCTAGCGACAGATACGCAGTATTTT
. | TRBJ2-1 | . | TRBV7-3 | CASSLFQGPYNEQFF | TGTGCCAGCAGCTTATTTCAGGGACCCTACAATGAGCAGTTCTTC
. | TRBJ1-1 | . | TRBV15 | CATSRVRNTEAFF | TGTGCCACCAGCAGAGTTAGAAACACTGAAGCTTTCTTT
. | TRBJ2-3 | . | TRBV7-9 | CASSLALADTQYF | TGTGCCAGCAGCTTAGCGCTCGCAGATACGCAGTATTTT
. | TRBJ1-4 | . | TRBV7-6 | CASSLDLAGNEKLFF | TGTGCCAGCAGCTTAGACTTAGCAGGGAATGAAAAACTGTTTTTT
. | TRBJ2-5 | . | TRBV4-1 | CASSQVKGETQYF | TGCGCCAGCAGCCAAGTGAAGGGGGAGACCCAGTACTTC
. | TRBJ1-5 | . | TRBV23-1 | CASSHDDRPDYSNQPQHF | TGCGCCAGCAGTCACGACGACAGACCTGATTATAGCAATCAGCCCCAGCATTTT
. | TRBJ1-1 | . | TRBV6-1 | CASSDLENTEAFF | TGTGCCAGCAGTGACCTGGAGAACACTGAAGCTTTCTTT